These T cell receptor beta chains were read from a single sample in a study of blood T cell repertoires in COVID-19. Sequencing used immunoSEQ multiplex PCR; TCRdb keeps in-frame clones, though not all of them. Of 25,000 to 30,000 clones detected, 75% to 90% appear once; the ten largest clones hold less than 8.5%. Sequences were obtained from peripheral blood. The receptor set was obtained from a human donor in a cohort sampled during active COVID-19. CDR3s include the opening cysteine and the closing phenylalanine or tryptophan. D genes are given only for firm matches. The size field is filled for only some rows; it gives once, few, many or a size class.

DNA: TGTGCCAGCAGCTTGGATAGCGGGGAAATGTGGGATACGCAGTATTTT; CDR3: CASSLDSGEMWDTQYF; J: TRBJ2-3; D: TRBD2; V: TRBV5-5; size: NA
DNA: TGTGCCACCAGCAGAGATTTCCTAGCGGGAGGCCTCGCCTACAATGAGCAGTTCTTC; CDR3: CATSRDFLAGGLAYNEQFF; J: TRBJ2-1; D: TRBD2; V: TRBV15; size: NA
DNA: TGCGCCAGCAGCTTGGACTCTAGCACAGATACGCAGTATTTT; CDR3: CASSLDSSTDTQYF; J: TRBJ2-3; D: NA; V: TRBV5-1; size: NA
DNA: TGTGCCAGCAGCTTCGGAACAGCGGCTAACTATGGCTACACCTTC; CDR3: CASSFGTAANYGYTF; J: TRBJ1-2; D: NA; V: TRBV5-4; size: NA
DNA: TGTGCCAGCAGCTTGGAGCGGGAGGGCTACGAGCAGTACTTC; CDR3: CASSLEREGYEQYF; J: TRBJ2-7; D: TRBD2; V: TRBV5-4; size: NA
DNA: TGTGCCAGCAGTTCTCCGGGACAGGGGGCGACCCAGTACTTC; CDR3: CASSSPGQGATQYF; J: TRBJ2-5; D: TRBD1; V: TRBV6-5; size: NA
DNA: TGCGCCAGCAGCATACAGGCAGACACTGAAGCTTTCTTT; CDR3: CASSIQADTEAFF; J: TRBJ1-1; D: NA; V: TRBV5-1; size: NA
DNA: TGTGCCAGCAGCTTAGTGAGTAGGACTAGCGGAGTGGATGAGCAGTTCTTC; CDR3: CASSLVSRTSGVDEQFF; J: TRBJ2-1; D: TRBD2; V: TRBV11-2; size: NA
DNA: TGTGCCAGCAGCGTAGGAGCCGAGGATACGCAGTATTTT; CDR3: CASSVGAEDTQYF; J: TRBJ2-3; D: NA; V: TRBV5-6; size: once
DNA: TGTGCCAGCTCACCTGGCAGGGGCAATCAGCCCCAGCATTTT; CDR3: CASSPGRGNQPQHF; J: TRBJ1-5; D: NA; V: TRBV18; size: NA
DNA: TGTGCCAGTAGTATACGGACAGGATGGGATGAAAAACTGTTTTTT; CDR3: CASSIRTGWDEKLFF; J: TRBJ1-4; D: TRBD1; V: TRBV19; size: NA
DNA: TGTGCCAGCAGCCAAGGACACGGGGGAGTGAACACTGAAGCTTTCTTT; CDR3: CASSQGHGGVNTEAFF; J: TRBJ1-1; D: NA; V: TRBV3-1/TRBV3-2; size: NA
DNA: TGTGCCAGCAGGTCTTCGGTAGATCATGGCTACACCTTC; CDR3: CASRSSVDHGYTF; J: TRBJ1-2; D: NA; V: TRBV28; size: NA
DNA: TGTGCCAGCAGTTACTCGCAAGGGGCTGGGGCCAACGTCCTGACTTTC; CDR3: CASSYSQGAGANVLTF; J: TRBJ2-6; D: NA; V: TRBV6-2/TRBV6-3; size: NA
DNA: TGTGCCAGCAGCTTTAGTGATCAGCCCCAGCATTTT; CDR3: CASSFSDQPQHF; J: TRBJ1-5; D: NA; V: TRBV11-2; size: few
DNA: TGTGCCAGCAGCCTGGACAGCTACGAGCAGTACTTC; CDR3: CASSLDSYEQYF; J: TRBJ2-7; D: NA; V: TRBV12-3/TRBV12-4; size: once
DNA: TGCGCCAGCAGCCCGGGACAGCACTCTGGGGCCAACGTCCTGACTTTC; CDR3: CASSPGQHSGANVLTF; J: TRBJ2-6; D: TRBD1; V: TRBV5-1; size: NA
DNA: TGTGCCAGCAGCCCCGTGGAGGGTGTTGACTATGGCTACACCTTC; CDR3: CASSPVEGVDYGYTF; J: TRBJ1-2; D: NA; V: TRBV5-6; size: NA
DNA: TGTGCCAGCAGTTTGGGCCCTCGACAGACCCAGTACTTC; CDR3: CASSLGPRQTQYF; J: TRBJ2-5; D: NA; V: TRBV12-3/TRBV12-4; size: NA
DNA: TGCGCCAGCAGCCAAGGGTTCTTGGCCCCCACAACTAATGAAAAACTGTTTTTT; CDR3: CASSQGFLAPTTNEKLFF; J: TRBJ1-4; D: NA; V: TRBV4-3; size: NA
DNA: TGTGCCAGCAGCCGATGGGAGACAGGCCCGGGGGAGCTGTTTTTT; CDR3: CASSRWETGPGELFF; J: TRBJ2-2; D: NA; V: TRBV7-7; size: NA
DNA: TGTGCCAGCAGTCCCAGTACAGATACGCAGTATTTT; CDR3: CASSPSTDTQYF; J: TRBJ2-3; D: NA; V: TRBV12-3/TRBV12-4; size: NA
DNA: TGTGCCAGCAGGATTGGGGACAGGGAGCACTTC; CDR3: CASRIGDREHF; J: TRBJ2-7; D: TRBD1; V: TRBV2; size: NA
DNA: TGTGCCAGTAAGGTGGACAGGGGGTACAATGAGCAGTTCTTC; CDR3: CASKVDRGYNEQFF; J: TRBJ2-1; D: TRBD1; V: TRBV19; size: NA
DNA: TGTGCCAGCAGCGAAGGCGGGACCGAGACCCAGTACTTC; CDR3: CASSEGGTETQYF; J: TRBJ2-5; D: NA; V: TRBV5-4; size: NA
DNA: TGTGCCACCAGCATGGGAGGGGGTAATGAAAAACTGTTTTTT; CDR3: CATSMGGGNEKLFF; J: TRBJ1-4; D: NA; V: TRBV15; size: NA
DNA: TGTGCCAGCAGTTCCCTTCCGGGACAGGGATTCATCGGGGCCAACGTCCTGACTTTC; CDR3: CASSSLPGQGFIGANVLTF; J: TRBJ2-6; D: TRBD1; V: TRBV6-2/TRBV6-3; size: NA
DNA: TGTGCCAGCAGCTTAGTGACAGGCTACAATCAGCCCCAGCATTTT; CDR3: CASSLVTGYNQPQHF; J: TRBJ1-5; D: NA; V: TRBV7-2; size: NA
DNA: TGTGCCAGCAGCTTAACTTCCGGAGCCTTTAACTATGGCTACACCTTC; CDR3: CASSLTSGAFNYGYTF; J: TRBJ1-2; D: NA; V: TRBV11-2; size: NA
DNA: TGTGCCAGCAGCCTACCGGGACAAGGACGGAAGACCATATATTTT; CDR3: CASSLPGQGRKTIYF; J: TRBJ1-3; D: NA; V: TRBV14; size: NA
DNA: TGTGCCAGCAGCCCGGGACTTGGTGAGCAGTTCTTC; CDR3: CASSPGLGEQFF; J: TRBJ2-1; D: NA; V: TRBV7-2; size: NA
DNA: TGTGCCACCAGCAGAGATCGCATCGCGCGGGGCAGCTCCTACGAGCAGTACTTC; CDR3: CATSRDRIARGSSYEQYF; J: TRBJ2-7; D: NA; V: TRBV15; size: NA
DNA: TGCGCCAGCAGCCCCGTAGCGGGAGGGTTAAACTACAATGAGCAGTTCTTC; CDR3: CASSPVAGGLNYNEQFF; J: TRBJ2-1; D: TRBD2; V: TRBV5-1; size: NA
DNA: TGTGCCAGCAGTGCCGGACGGGACAGACCCACCTACGAGCAGTACTTC; CDR3: CASSAGRDRPTYEQYF; J: TRBJ2-7; D: TRBD1; V: TRBV6-1; size: NA